Below, one T cell receptor beta chain is given with its context. Its recognized antigen is unknown. One base away there is no much larger clone; base qualities are not given. The cysteine opens and the phenylalanine closes a CDR3 of 16 amino acids. Only the CDR3 part of the read is kept: 48 bases, read in frame from the first base. V is pared back by 6 bases and J by 0 bases, with 15 bases lying between the germline termini. CDR1 SGHAT and CDR2 FQNNGV were looked up in the germline V gene. These data belong to a study of control samples from healthy donors and cancer patients (dated by TCRdb to 2019 to 2021). Libraries were constructed by the immunoSEQ multiplex PCR assay. The clones in this table, taken by TCRdb from immuneACCESS, are in-frame only. Not every clone is retained; where verified, under half of the shortfall comes from an unresolved V gene, and the cause of the rest is unknown. Across this sample there are 70,000 to 80,000 clones, with around four fifths seen only once. The ten largest account for about 14% of the sample.

The TCR sequence derives from a man aged 45-60 years in good health. The sequence links TRBV11-2 to TRBJ2-1, with an unclear D gene assignment. Input material: blood. The encoded CDR3 is CASSRAVRSSYNEQFF. In nucleotide form, the sequence is TGTGCCAGCAGTCGGGCAGTTAGGAGCTCCTACAATGAGCAGTTCTTC.